Sequencing of this T cell receptor (beta chain) was carried out in a study of CD8 T cells in ankylosing spondylitis. Study-wide results and limits: Roughly eight highly homologous variants made up a TCR beta motif that seemed to typify ankylosing spondylitis blood. Researchers report that disease-linked clones proved CD8+ and relatively rare in peripheral blood.

TCR beta libraries were made by quantitative 5'-RACE with molecular barcodes. In TCRdb, the 5' RACE reads were re-called with MiXCR into one record per CDR3 protein. The data show under 250,000 distinct CDR3 sequences, about 11% seen once. There are many counts of this clonotype. The antigen is not known. The sequenced material came from blood, either unsorted or a sorted T cell fraction (not recorded which). This receptor was obtained from a male donor with ankylosing spondylitis or in good health (not recorded which).

This CDR3 is CASRAGTSGPNEQFF. The CDR3 region has the DNA TGCGCCAGCAGGGCCGGGACTAGCGGGCCAAATGAGCAGTTCTTC. V is TRBV5-1 and J is TRBJ2-1, with 12 bases identical to TRBD2. Germline V CDR1 and CDR2: SGHRS, YFSETQ. The J segment lost 7 bases and the V segment lost 5 bases, leaving 7 bases of the junction unmatched. The CDR3 has 15 residues.